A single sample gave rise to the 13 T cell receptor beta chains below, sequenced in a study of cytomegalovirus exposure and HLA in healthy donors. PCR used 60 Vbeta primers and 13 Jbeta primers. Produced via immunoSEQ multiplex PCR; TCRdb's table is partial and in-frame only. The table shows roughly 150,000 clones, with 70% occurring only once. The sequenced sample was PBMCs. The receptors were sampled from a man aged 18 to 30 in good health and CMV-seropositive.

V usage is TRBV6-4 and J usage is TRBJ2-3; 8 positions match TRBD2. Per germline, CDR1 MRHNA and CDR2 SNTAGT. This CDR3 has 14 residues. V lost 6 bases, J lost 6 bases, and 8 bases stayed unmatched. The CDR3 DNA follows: TGTGCCAGCAGGCAGACGGGAGGGTTCGATACGCAGTATTTT. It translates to CASRQTGGFDTQYF.

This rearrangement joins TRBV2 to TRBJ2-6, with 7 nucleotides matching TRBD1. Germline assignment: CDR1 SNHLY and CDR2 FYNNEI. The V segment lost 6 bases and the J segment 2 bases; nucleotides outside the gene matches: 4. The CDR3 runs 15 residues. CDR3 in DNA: TGTGCCAGCAGCGCTGACAGGGCTGGGGCCAACGTCCTGACTTTC. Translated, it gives CASSADRAGANVLTF. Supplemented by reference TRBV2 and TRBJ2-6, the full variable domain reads EPEVTQTPSHQVTQMGQEVILRCVPISNHLYFYWYRQILGQKVEFLVSFYNNEISEKSEIFDDQFSVERPDGSNFTLKIRSTKLEDSAMYFCASSADRAGANVLTFGAGSRLTVL.

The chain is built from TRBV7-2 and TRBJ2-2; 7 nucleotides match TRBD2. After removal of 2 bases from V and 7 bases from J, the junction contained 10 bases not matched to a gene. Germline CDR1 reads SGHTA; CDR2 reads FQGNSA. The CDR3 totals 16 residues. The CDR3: CASSLMGGVLIGELFF. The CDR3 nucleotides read TGTGCCAGCAGCTTAATGGGAGGGGTTTTAATCGGGGAGCTGTTTTTT.

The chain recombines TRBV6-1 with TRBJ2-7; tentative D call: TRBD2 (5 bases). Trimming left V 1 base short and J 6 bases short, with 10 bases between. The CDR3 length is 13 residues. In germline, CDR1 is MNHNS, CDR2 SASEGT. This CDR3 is CASSEEPGVEQYV. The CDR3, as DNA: TGTGCCAGCAGTGAAGAACCCGGGGTCGAGCAGTACGTC.

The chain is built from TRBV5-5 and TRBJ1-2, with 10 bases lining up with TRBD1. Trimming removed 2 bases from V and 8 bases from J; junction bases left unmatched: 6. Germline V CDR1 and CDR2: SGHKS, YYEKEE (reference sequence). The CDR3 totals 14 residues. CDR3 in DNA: TGTGCCAGCAGCTTTACCGGGACAGGGGTGGGCTACACCTTC. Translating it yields CASSFTGTGVGYTF.

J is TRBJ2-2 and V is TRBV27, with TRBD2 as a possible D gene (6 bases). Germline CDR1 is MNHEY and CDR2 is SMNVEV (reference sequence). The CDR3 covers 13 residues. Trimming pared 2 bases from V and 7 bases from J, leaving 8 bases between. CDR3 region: CASSLRRGGELFF. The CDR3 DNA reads TGTGCCAGCAGTTTAAGGAGGGGCGGGGAGCTGTTTTTT.

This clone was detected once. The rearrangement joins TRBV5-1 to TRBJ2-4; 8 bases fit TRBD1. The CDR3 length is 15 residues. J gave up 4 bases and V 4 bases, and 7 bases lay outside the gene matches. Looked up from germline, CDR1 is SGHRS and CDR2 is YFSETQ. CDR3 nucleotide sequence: TGCGCCAGCAGCCCGGCCGGACAGGGAAAAAACATTCAGTACTTC. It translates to CASSPAGQGKNIQYF. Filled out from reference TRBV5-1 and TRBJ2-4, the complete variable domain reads KAGVTQTPRYLIKTRGQQVTLSCSPISGHRSVSWYQQTPGQGLQFLFEYFSETQRNKGNFPGRFSGRQFSNSRSEMNVSTLELGDSALYLCASSPAGQGKNIQYFGAGTRLSVL.

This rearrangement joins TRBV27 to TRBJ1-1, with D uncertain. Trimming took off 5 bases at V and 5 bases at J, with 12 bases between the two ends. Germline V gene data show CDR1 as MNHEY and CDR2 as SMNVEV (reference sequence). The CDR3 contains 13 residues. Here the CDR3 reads CASSPLAVTEAFF. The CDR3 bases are TGTGCCAGCAGTCCCCTCGCGGTTACTGAAGCTTTCTTT.

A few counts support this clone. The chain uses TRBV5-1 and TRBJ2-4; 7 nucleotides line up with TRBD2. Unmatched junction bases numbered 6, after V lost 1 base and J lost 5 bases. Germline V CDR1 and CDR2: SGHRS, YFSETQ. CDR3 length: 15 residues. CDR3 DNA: TGCGCCAGCAGCTTGACGGGGGGAAGGGAAAACATTCAGTACTTC. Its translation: CASSLTGGRENIQYF.

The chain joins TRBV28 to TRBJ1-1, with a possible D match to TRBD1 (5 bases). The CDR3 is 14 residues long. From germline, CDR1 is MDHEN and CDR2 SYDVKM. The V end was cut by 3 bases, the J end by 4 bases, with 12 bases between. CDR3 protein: CASSLGPFLTEAFF. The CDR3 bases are TGTGCCAGCAGTTTGGGGCCGTTTCTCACTGAAGCTTTCTTT.

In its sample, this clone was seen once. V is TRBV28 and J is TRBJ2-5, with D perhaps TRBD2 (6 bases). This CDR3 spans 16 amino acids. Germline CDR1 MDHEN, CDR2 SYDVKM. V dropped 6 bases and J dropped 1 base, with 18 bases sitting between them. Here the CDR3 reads CASRPYGLGGQETQYF. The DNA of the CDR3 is TGTGCCAGCAGGCCTTACGGGTTGGGGGGCCAAGAGACCCAGTACTTC.

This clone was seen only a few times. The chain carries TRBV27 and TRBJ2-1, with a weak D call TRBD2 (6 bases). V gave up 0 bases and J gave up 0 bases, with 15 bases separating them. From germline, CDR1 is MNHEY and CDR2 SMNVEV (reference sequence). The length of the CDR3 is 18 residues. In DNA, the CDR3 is TGTGCCAGCAGTTTATCGCGGGAACAGGTGAGCTCCTACAATGAGCAGTTCTTC. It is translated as CASSLSREQVSSYNEQFF.

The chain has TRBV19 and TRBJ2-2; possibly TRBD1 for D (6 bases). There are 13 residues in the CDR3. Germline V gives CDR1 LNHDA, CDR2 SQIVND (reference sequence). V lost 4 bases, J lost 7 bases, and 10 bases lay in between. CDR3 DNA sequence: TGTGCCAGTAGTACAACAGGGAACGGGGAGCTGTTTTTT. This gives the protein CASSTTGNGELFF.